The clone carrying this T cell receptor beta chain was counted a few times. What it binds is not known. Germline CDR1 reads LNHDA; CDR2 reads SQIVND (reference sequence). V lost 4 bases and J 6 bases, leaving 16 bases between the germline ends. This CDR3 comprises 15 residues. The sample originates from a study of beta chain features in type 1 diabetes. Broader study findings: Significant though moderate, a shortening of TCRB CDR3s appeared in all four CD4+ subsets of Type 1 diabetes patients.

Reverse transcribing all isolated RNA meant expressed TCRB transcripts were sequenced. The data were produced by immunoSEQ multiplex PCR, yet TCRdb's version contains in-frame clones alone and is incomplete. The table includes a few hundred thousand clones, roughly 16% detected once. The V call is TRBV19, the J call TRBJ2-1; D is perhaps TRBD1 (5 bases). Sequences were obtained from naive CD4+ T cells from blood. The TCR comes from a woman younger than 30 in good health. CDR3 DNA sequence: TGTGCCAGTAGTACCCCTCGGGCAGGGATCAATGAGCAGTTCTTC. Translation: CASSTPRAGINEQFF.